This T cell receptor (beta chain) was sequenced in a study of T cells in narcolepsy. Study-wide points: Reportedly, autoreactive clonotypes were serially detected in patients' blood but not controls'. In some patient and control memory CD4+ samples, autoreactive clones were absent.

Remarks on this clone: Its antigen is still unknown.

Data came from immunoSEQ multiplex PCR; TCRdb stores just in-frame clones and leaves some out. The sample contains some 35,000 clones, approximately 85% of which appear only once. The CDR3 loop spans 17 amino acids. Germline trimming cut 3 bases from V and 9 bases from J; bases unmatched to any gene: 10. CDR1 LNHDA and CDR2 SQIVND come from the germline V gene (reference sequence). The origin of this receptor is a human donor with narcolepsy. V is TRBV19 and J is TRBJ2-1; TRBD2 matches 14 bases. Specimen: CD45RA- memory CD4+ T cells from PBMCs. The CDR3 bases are TGTGCCAGTAGTATGGCCGGGACTAGCGGGAGAAGGGGTGAGCAGTTCTTC. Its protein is CASSMAGTSGRRGEQFF.